This paragraph reports one T cell receptor (beta chain). No antigen is known for it. No per-base quality is available; no much larger clone lies one base away. This entry is derived from a study of human T cells and chemical hapten exposure (dated by TCRdb to about 2021). The study in broad terms: Libraries were combined into a pool for sequencing, and differences in TCR yield between samples came mainly from small differences in library volumes within the pool. Peripheral blood TCR repertoire changes were tracked in vivo in alopecia patients during primary and secondary sensitization to the hapten diphenylcyclopropenone (DPC). From each blood RNA sample, both TCR alpha and TCR beta chains were sequenced.

Sample time point, as interpreted from the label and publication: healthy volunteer bleed at 6 weeks. Total RNA was isolated from unfractionated whole blood collected in Tempus Blood RNA tubes. Roughly 5 healthy volunteers served as TCR sequencing controls and were bled at day 0, 2 weeks and 6 weeks. To prepare the library, RACE was applied. TCRdb lists the instrument as NextSeq 500. Library preparation attached unique molecular identifiers to individual cDNA molecules for quantitative, reproducible TCR counting. The source study handled its data this way. A median of about 87,000 TCRs per sample was observed, with a range of about 20,000 to 690,600. The Decombinator software suite was used to annotate the V, J and CDR3 of the TCR reads. Every sample was subsampled to the same number of TCRs (28,000) for the PS versus PT1 abundance plots. TCRs were defined as expanded if absent before sensitization and observed at least eight times at the 2-week time point. TCRdb trimmed the raw reads at Q25, called clones with MiXCR and kept productive beta chains. Here each entry gathers all rows of one CDR3 protein and keeps the most common genes and DNA. V and J calls and clone size were set by TCRdb, not the authors. This sample gives about 77,000 distinct CDR3 sequences in total; around 9.4% of them show up just once. Clones ranked in the top ten supply around 1.7% of the sample.

The trim is 4 bases for V and 3 bases for J, with a gap of 27 bases between the germline ends. Via the germline V gene, CDR1 is SGHDN and CDR2 FVKESK. Taken from cysteine to phenylalanine, the CDR3 has 19 residues. This entry keeps only the CDR3 DNA: 57 bases, framed from base 1. General study outcomes and caveats: DPC sensitization did not change the number of TCRs with a frequency above 1 in 1000, and there was no evidence of changes in global repertoire structure. Repeated subsampling changed both the strength of the expansion versus patch-test correlation and the threshold at which that correlation became significant.

The sequence derives from a female donor in good health. Some clones in this sample may be carry-over from other donors' samples. Specimen: whole blood. The chain is made from TRBV14 and TRBJ1-2, with no reliable assignment of the D segment. The CDR3 corresponds to CASSLSGHFPRYQDYGYTF. The nucleotides are TGTGCCAGCAGCCTCTCAGGCCACTTTCCCCGATATCAGGACTATGGCTACACCTTC.